These 29 T cell receptor beta chains share one sample of origin, sequenced in a study of blood T cell repertoires in COVID-19. Clones were read by immunoSEQ multiplex PCR, and TCRdb kept only the in-frame ones, dropping some. Counted here are around 220,000 clones, about 89% occurring once; the ten biggest clones make up about 1.9%. Sequencing used PBMCs or T cells enriched from blood (not recorded which). These receptors all come from a woman aged 18-29 years who had recovered from COVID-19.

The chain links TRBV24-1 to TRBJ1-2; D possibly corresponds to TRBD1 (6 bases). This CDR3 is built from 15 residues. Germline values: CDR1 KGHDR, CDR2 SFDVKD. V lost 3 bases and J lost 4, with 14 bases in between. The CDR3 loop is CATSDGGRAFYGYTF. For the CDR3, the DNA is TGTGCCACCAGTGATGGGGGCCGGGCCTTCTATGGCTACACCTTC.

The chain recombines TRBV5-1 with TRBJ2-5, with D tentatively TRBD1 (6 bases). Trimming pared 4 bases from V and 5 bases from J, leaving 18 bases between. The V gene's germline CDR1 is SGHRS and CDR2 YFSETQ. The CDR3 has 15 residues. CDR3 DNA: TGCGCCAGCAGCACCGGACAGCTAGACTTCGAGACCCAGTACTTC. This encodes CASSTGQLDFETQYF.

The chain is built from TRBV28 and TRBJ1-2; 7 bases are shared with TRBD1. The germline V gene encodes CDR1 MDHEN and CDR2 SYDVKM. The J segment lost 4 bases and the V segment lost 5 bases, leaving 13 bases of the junction unmatched. The CDR3 totals 16 residues. CDR3: CASSPPEGARIYGYTF. The CDR3 bases are TGTGCCAGCAGTCCCCCGGAGGGGGCGCGAATCTATGGCTACACCTTC.

V gene TRBV5-6 combines with J gene TRBJ2-7; 7 nucleotides line up with TRBD2. V shed 4 bases, J shed 7 bases, and the junction held 11 bases outside the gene matches. The CDR3 loop spans 14 amino acids. CDR1 is SGHDT, CDR2 YYEEEE, per germline. The CDR3 sequence: CASSQLSGKREQYF. CDR3 DNA sequence: TGTGCCAGCAGCCAACTCAGCGGGAAAAGGGAGCAGTACTTC.

The chain has TRBV5-1 and TRBJ1-4; D call uncertain. The CDR3 is 16 amino acids. The germline gives CDR1 SGHRS, CDR2 YFSETQ. V lost 0 bases, J lost 4 bases, and 13 bases lay in between. The CDR3: CASSLAPGLVNEKLFF. CDR3 nucleotides: TGCGCCAGCAGCTTGGCCCCTGGGCTCGTTAATGAAAAACTGTTTTTT.

The chain couples TRBV9 to TRBJ1-1; 9 bases are a match to TRBD1. The CDR3 totals 15 residues. Trimming cost V 3 bases and J 0 bases; bases outside gene matches: 3. CDR1 is SGDLS and CDR2 is YYNGEE in the germline V gene. Written as DNA, the CDR3 is TGTGCCAGCAGCGCTGGGACAGGGATGAACACTGAAGCTTTCTTT. Its translation: CASSAGTGMNTEAFF.

The chain couples TRBV4-3 to TRBJ1-1; D call uncertain. The CDR3 is made up of 17 amino acids. V shed 1 base and J shed 4 bases, with 19 bases lying between them. Germline V gives CDR1 LGHNA, CDR2 YSLEER. CDR3: CASSQVVPGIGGTEAFF. The CDR3 region has the DNA TGCGCCAGCAGCCAAGTAGTACCCGGTATCGGAGGCACTGAAGCTTTCTTT.

This chain uses TRBV7-3 with TRBJ2-5, with 8 bases aligning to TRBD1. This CDR3 spans 14 amino acids. Unmatched junction bases numbered 1, after V lost 2 bases and J lost 2 bases. Germline CDR1 SGHTA, CDR2 FQGTGA. The CDR3 is CASSLGQGQETQYF. The CDR3 nucleotides are TGTGCCAGCAGCTTAGGACAGGGACAAGAGACCCAGTACTTC.

The table lists this clone with a few counts. This chain joins TRBV6-6 and TRBJ1-6; the match to TRBD1 covers 7 bases. V dropped 2 bases and J dropped 8; count of bases not matched to a gene: 6. This CDR3 has 15 residues. The germline V gene encodes CDR1 MNHNY and CDR2 SVGAGI (reference sequence). The CDR3 DNA is TGTGCCAGCAGTTACCCCCCGGGACAGTATTCACCCCTCCACTTT. Translating it yields CASSYPPGQYSPLHF.

The V gene is TRBV19, the J gene TRBJ1-1; D is uncertain. In germline, CDR1 is LNHDA, CDR2 SQIVND (reference sequence). Trimming stripped 10 bases from V and 0 bases from J, with 24 bases between. The CDR3 spans 17 residues. DNA for the CDR3: TGTGCCAACTCAAAGATCGAGGTCCCAGCCATGAACACTGAAGCTTTCTTT. It encodes CANSKIEVPAMNTEAFF.

The chain joins TRBV25-1 to TRBJ1-3; possibly TRBD1 for D (6 bases). Trimming removed 5 bases from V and 0 bases from J, with 14 bases in between. The CDR3 is made up of 16 amino acids. Germline V gene sequence: CDR1 MGHDK, CDR2 SYGVNS. The CDR3 DNA reads as TGTGCCAGCAGTAGATCCGGACAGATCTCTGGAAACACCATATATTTT. Protein: CASSRSGQISGNTIYF. Complete variable domain (other parts from reference TRBV25-1 and TRBJ1-3): EADIYQTPRYLVIGTGKKITLECSQTMGHDKMYWYQQDPGMELHLIHYSYGVNSTEKGDLSSESTVSRIRTEHFPLTLESARPSHTSQYLCASSRSGQISGNTIYFGEGSWLTVV.

The rearrangement uses TRBV3-1 (or the pseudogene TRBV3-2) and TRBJ2-3, with D possibly being TRBD2 (5 bases). Germline lookup yields CDR1 LGHDT and CDR2 YNNKEL (reference sequence). The CDR3 is 16 residues long. Between the trimmed V and J ends, which lost 7 bases and 1 base, there was a span of 18 bases. DNA of the CDR3: TGTGCCAGCATCTTCCGAATGCGGGCAGGCACAGATACGCAGTATTTT. This translates into CASIFRMRAGTDTQYF.

The chain carries TRBV5-4 and TRBJ1-2; the D is unclear. Germline loops: CDR1 SGHNT, CDR2 YYREEE (reference sequence). The CDR3 has 12 residues. Trimming shortened V by 6 bases and J by 4 bases, and 10 bases separated the two germline ends. CDR3 residues: CASTEGSYGYTF. CDR3 bases: TGTGCCAGCACGGAGGGAAGCTATGGCTACACCTTC.

The J gene is TRBJ2-1, the V gene TRBV11-2, with 8 bases identical to TRBD2. The trim removed 3 bases at V and 9 bases at J, leaving 4 bases unmatched. Germline assignment: CDR1 SGHAT and CDR2 FQNNGV. This CDR3 contains 13 residues. The CDR3 sequence: CASSFVREGEQFF. DNA for the CDR3: TGTGCCAGCAGCTTCGTCCGGGAGGGTGAGCAGTTCTTC. The whole variable domain, remainder taken from reference TRBV11-2 and TRBJ2-1, is EAGVAQSPRYKIIEKRQSVAFWCNPISGHATLYWYQQILGQGPKLLIQFQNNGVVDDSQLPKDRFSAERLKGVDSTLKIQPAKLEDSAVYLCASSFVREGEQFFGPGTRLTVL.

This clone occurred once. This chain connects TRBV27 to TRBJ1-2, with 7 bases identical to TRBD1. This CDR3 is 16 amino acids long. From germline, CDR1 is MNHEY and CDR2 SMNVEV (reference sequence). V was clipped by 2 bases and J by 4 bases; unmatched bases: 10. In DNA form, the CDR3 reads TGTGCCAGCAGTTTAAGACAGGGCTCTGCAATCTATGGCTACACCTTC. Translated, it gives CASSLRQGSAIYGYTF.

This sequence joins TRBV4-2 and TRBJ1-5, with 8 nucleotides matching TRBD1. The J segment lost 5 bases and the V segment lost 4 bases, leaving 1 base of the junction unmatched. The CDR3 contains 13 residues. CDR1 is LGHNA and CDR2 is YNFKEQ in the germline V gene. The CDR3 nucleotides read TGTGCCAGCAGCCCGGACAGGGATCAGCCCCAGCATTTT. Protein product: CASSPDRDQPQHF.

This chain links TRBV29-1 with TRBJ2-1; 14 bases agree with TRBD2. The CDR3 extends over 14 amino acids. V was clipped by 5 bases and J by 10 bases; unmatched bases: 7. From germline, CDR1 is SQVTM and CDR2 ANQGSEA. CDR3 loop: CSVLTSGRAIEQFF. The DNA of the CDR3 is TGCAGCGTTCTGACTAGCGGGAGGGCCATAGAGCAGTTCTTC.

The table lists this clone with a count of one. The rearrangement uses TRBV19 and TRBJ1-1; TRBD1 agrees at 10 bases. The CDR3 totals 14 residues. V was pared by 5 bases and J by 4 bases, with 4 bases of the junction left unmatched. From germline, CDR1 is LNHDA and CDR2 SQIVND (reference sequence). The CDR3 loop is CASSQGQGTTEAFF. In nucleotides, the CDR3 is TGTGCCAGTAGTCAGGGACAGGGGACCACTGAAGCTTTCTTT.

V is TRBV7-2 and J is TRBJ1-2; D is undetermined. The V end was cut by 1 base, the J end by 3 bases, with 9 bases between. Germline loops: CDR1 SGHTA, CDR2 FQGNSA. This CDR3 is 14 amino acids long. CDR3 region: CASSLGSDYYGYTF. The CDR3 nucleotides are TGTGCCAGCAGCTTAGGCTCGGACTACTATGGCTACACCTTC.

This rearrangement joins TRBV12-5 to TRBJ1-1, with D tentatively TRBD1 (5 bases). Per the germline V gene, CDR1 is LGHNT and CDR2 is FRNRAP. The ends were cut back, 1 base at V and 1 base at J, with 7 bases in the middle. There are 14 residues in the CDR3. As DNA, the CDR3 is TGTGCTAGTGGTTTGGGCGGACAGAACACTGAAGCTTTCTTT. Translation gives CASGLGGQNTEAFF.

The chain joins TRBV4-1 to TRBJ2-2, with 15 positions matching TRBD2. Trimming at V came to 4 bases and at J to 1 base, leaving 1 base not matched to a gene. The CDR3 extends over 17 amino acids. Germline V CDR1 and CDR2: MGHRA, YSYEKL. The CDR3 nucleotides are TGCGCCAGCAGCCGGGGACTAGCGGGAGGGAACACCGGGGAGCTGTTTTTT. It specifies CASSRGLAGGNTGELFF.

The rearrangement joins TRBV6-1 to TRBJ1-5; perhaps TRBD1 as D (6 bases). V lost 4 bases and J 1 base, leaving 17 bases between the germline ends. Germline V gives CDR1 MNHNS, CDR2 SASEGT. The CDR3 runs 17 residues. The CDR3 DNA is TGTGCCAGCAGTGCCATGCGAACAGGGTACAGCAATCAGCCCCAGCATTTT. This translates into CASSAMRTGYSNQPQHF.

This clone was seen once. The V and J genes are TRBV14 and TRBJ1-1; TRBD1 matches 9 bases. The CDR3 sequence is 15 residues long. Germline V CDR1 and CDR2: SGHDN, FVKESK. J lost 10 bases, V lost 3 bases, and 12 bases had no gene match. This CDR3 is CASSQPGQGPLGAFF. In DNA form, the CDR3 reads TGTGCCAGCAGCCAGCCGGGACAGGGACCTTTGGGAGCTTTCTTT.

The chain carries TRBV3-1 (or the pseudogene TRBV3-2) and TRBJ1-2; D unresolved. The V gene's germline CDR1 is LGHDT and CDR2 YNNKEL (reference sequence). V was pared by 2 bases and J by 4 bases, with 8 bases between. This CDR3 contains 13 residues. CDR3 coding DNA: TGTGCCAGCAGCCAAAACAATCTCTATGGCTACACCTTC. It is translated as CASSQNNLYGYTF.

This chain connects TRBV29-1 to TRBJ2-2; TRBD2 agrees at 14 bases. V was pared by 7 bases and J by 6 bases, with 13 bases of the junction left unmatched. CDR1 SQVTM and CDR2 ANQGSEA come from the germline V gene. CDR3 size: 17 residues. This CDR3 is CSGLVGGLAGVPGELFF. The CDR3 nucleotides are TGCAGCGGCCTAGTCGGGGGACTAGCGGGAGTTCCCGGGGAGCTGTTTTTT.

V is TRBV5-8 and J is TRBJ1-6; 7 bases are shared with TRBD1. CDR1 and CDR2 from the germline V gene are SGHTS and YDEGEE. CDR3 length: 15 residues. Trimming at V came to 0 bases and at J to 5 bases, leaving 2 bases not matched to a gene. The CDR3 sequence: CASSLEGADNSPLHF. In DNA, the CDR3 is TGTGCCAGCAGCTTGGAGGGGGCAGATAATTCACCCCTCCACTTT.

This chain joins TRBV27 and TRBJ1-2, with 10 bases that match TRBD1. Trimming removed 5 bases from V and 8 bases from J; junction bases left unmatched: 8. The germline CDR1 and CDR2 sequences are MNHEY and SMNVEV (reference sequence). The CDR3 runs to 14 residues. The CDR3: CASSRQGALEGYTF. The CDR3 DNA sequence: TGTGCCAGCAGTAGACAGGGGGCCCTTGAAGGCTACACCTTC.

The chain recombines TRBV18 with TRBJ2-5, with 8 positions matching TRBD2. The CDR3 sequence is 18 residues long. CDR1 is KGHSH and CDR2 is LQKENI in the germline V gene. Trimming took 2 bases from V and 5 from J; bases not matched to a gene: 16. The CDR3 DNA reads as TGTGCCAGCTCACCAACTACGTTCGGGGCGGGGGGCTCGGAGACCCAGTACTTC. It yields the protein CASSPTTFGAGGSETQYF.

The chain joins TRBV7-8 to TRBJ2-5, with 9 bases lining up with TRBD2. This CDR3 contains 17 residues. Looked up from germline, CDR1 is SGHVS and CDR2 is FQNEAQ. V shed 1 base and J 3 bases; nucleotides not matched to a gene: 9. The CDR3 sequence is CASSLVGGGGAKETQYF. In DNA, the CDR3 is TGTGCCAGCAGCTTAGTCGGCGGCGGGGGGGCCAAAGAGACCCAGTACTTC.